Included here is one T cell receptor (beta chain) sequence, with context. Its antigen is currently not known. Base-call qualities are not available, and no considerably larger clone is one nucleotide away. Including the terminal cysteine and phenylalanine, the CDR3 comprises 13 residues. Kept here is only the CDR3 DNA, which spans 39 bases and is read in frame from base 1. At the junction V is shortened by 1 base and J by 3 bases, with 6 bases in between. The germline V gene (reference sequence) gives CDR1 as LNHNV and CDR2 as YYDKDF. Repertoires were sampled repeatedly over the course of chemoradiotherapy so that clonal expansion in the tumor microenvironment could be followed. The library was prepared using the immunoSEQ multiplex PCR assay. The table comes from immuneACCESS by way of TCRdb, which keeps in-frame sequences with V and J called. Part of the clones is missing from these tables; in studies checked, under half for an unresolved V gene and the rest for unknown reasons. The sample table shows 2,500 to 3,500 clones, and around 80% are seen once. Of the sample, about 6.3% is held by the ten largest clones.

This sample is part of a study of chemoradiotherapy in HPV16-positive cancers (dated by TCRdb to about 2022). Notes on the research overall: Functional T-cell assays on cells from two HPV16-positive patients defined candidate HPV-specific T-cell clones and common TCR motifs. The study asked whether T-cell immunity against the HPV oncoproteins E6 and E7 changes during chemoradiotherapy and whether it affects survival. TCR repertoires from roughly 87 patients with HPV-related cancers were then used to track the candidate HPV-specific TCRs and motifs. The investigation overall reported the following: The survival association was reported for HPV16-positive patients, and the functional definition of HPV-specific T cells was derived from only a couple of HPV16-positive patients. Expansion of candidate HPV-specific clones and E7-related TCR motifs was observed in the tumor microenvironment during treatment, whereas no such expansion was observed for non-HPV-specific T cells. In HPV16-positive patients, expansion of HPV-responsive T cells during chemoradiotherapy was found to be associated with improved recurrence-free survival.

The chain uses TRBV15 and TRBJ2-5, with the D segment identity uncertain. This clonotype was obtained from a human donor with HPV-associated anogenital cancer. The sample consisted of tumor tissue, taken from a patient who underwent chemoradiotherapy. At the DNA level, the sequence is TGTGCCACCAGCAGAGGTTATGAAGAGACCCAGTACTTC. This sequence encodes CATSRGYEETQYF.